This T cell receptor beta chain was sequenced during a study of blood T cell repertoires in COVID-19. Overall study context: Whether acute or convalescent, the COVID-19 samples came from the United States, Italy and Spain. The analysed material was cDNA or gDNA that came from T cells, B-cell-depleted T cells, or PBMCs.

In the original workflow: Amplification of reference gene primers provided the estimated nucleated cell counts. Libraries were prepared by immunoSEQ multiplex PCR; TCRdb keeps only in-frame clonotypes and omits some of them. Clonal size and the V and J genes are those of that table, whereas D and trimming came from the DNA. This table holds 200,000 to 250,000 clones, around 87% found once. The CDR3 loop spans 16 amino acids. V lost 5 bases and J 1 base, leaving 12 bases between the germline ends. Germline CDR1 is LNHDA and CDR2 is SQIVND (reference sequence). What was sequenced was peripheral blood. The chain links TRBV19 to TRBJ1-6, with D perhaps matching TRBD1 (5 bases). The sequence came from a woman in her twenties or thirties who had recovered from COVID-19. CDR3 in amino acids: CASSSGVGSYNSPLHF. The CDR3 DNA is TGTGCCAGTAGTTCGGGGGTTGGGTCCTATAATTCACCCCTCCACTTT.